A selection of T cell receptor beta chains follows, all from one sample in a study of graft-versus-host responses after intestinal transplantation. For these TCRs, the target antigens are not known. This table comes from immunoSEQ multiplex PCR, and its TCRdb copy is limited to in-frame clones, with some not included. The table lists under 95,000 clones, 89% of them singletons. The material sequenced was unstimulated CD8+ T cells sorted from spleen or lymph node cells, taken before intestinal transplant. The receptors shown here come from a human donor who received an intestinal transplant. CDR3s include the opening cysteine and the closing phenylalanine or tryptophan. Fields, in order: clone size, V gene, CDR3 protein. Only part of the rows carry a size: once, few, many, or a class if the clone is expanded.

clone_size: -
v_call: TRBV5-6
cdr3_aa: CASSLASYNEQFF

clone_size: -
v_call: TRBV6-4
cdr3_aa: CASSSRGARGNTIYF

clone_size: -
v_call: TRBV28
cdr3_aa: CASIPQGGQETQYF

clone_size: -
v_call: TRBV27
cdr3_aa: CASSIRLVGVGEQYF

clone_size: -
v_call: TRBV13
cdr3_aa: CASSSGLAAYEQYF

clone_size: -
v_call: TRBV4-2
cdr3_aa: CASSQGVGTAWDTDTQYF

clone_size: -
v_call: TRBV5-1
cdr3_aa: CASSLWGTSGSVYNEQFF

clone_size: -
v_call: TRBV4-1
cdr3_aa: CASSPTGGNTEAFF

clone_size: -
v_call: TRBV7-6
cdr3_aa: CASSSGTGDPYGYTF

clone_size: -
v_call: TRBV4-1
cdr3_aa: CASSQPGQSYEQYF

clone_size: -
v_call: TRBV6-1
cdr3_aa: CASIWGQGADTQYF

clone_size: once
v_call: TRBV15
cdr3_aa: CATSGDREITEAFF

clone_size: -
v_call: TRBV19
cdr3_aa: CASRPGQSPEQYF

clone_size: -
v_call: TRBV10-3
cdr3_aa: CAISEGAAYEQYF

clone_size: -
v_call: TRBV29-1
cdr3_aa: CSVPQGPEAFF

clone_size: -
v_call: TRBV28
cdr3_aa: CASSRLGTGKTTWQYF

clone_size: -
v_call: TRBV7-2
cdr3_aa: CASTETRGNHYGYTF

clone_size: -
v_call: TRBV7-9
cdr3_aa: CASSSDRGLIETESGYTF

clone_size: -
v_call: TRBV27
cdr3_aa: CASSFSRTYEQYF

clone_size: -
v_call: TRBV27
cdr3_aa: CASSPRGPSGYEQYF

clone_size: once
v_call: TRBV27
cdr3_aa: CASSLYPGGNQPQHF

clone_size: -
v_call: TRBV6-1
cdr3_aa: CASSELGTTTGSGANVLTF

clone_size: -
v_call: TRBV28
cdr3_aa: CASLTGGPSYGYTF

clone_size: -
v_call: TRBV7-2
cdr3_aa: CASSLSGQGVSYEQYF

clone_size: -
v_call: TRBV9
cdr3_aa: CASSGGLDNFSEQFF

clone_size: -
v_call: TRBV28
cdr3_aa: CASGHDTGELFF

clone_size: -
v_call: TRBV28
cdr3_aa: CASRYTDTQYF

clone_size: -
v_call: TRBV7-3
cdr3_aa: CASSLTPGDGYTF

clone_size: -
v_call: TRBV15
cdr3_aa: CATSRISGGADTQYF

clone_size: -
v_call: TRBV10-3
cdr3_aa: CAISESADFSSTDTQYF

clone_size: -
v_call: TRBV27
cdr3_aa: CASSLHTHNNEQFF

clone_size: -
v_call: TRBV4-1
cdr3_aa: CASSQYPGSSGNTIYF

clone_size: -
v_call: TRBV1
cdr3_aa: CTSSLVTGTGIKNEQFF

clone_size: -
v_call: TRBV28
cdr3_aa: CASSHYLRDYGYTF

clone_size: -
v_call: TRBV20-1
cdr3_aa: CSARQGYEQYF

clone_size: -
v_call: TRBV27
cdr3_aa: CASSLAGAGVPGNTIYF

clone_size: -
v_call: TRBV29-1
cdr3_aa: CSVEGDDNEQFF

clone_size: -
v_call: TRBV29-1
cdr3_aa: CSGETGYGYTF

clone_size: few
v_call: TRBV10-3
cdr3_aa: CAISDPDSPYGYTF

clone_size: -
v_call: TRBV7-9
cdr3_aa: CASSLAGSSYEQYF